This T cell receptor beta chain emerged from a study of blood T cell repertoires in COVID-19. Study in general: Acute-phase and convalescent COVID-19 samples originated in the United States, Italy and Spain. Sample material is recorded as cDNA or gDNA derived from T cells, B-cell-depleted T cells, or PBMCs.

Enrollees, about 18 to 95 years old, lived in 24 US areas. As originally analysed: Counts of nucleated cells, estimated from reference gene primer amplification, were obtained. Repertoires were generated with immunoSEQ multiplex PCR, while TCRdb's copy carries only in-frame clones and drops some. The V and J calls and clone size come from that table; D and trimming were worked out from the DNA. This sample has 300,000 to 400,000 clones, with more than 75% found just once. Germline V CDR1 and CDR2: SSHAT, FNYEAQ (reference sequence). This CDR3 spans 14 amino acids. Trimming pared 6 bases from V and 0 bases from J, leaving 9 bases between.

The chain has TRBV7-7 and TRBJ1-3; no firm D call. This clonotype originated in a woman aged 25 to 39 with acute COVID-19. Sample: PBMCs or T cells enriched from blood (not recorded which). CDR3 region: CASSRGYSGNTIYF. The CDR3 nucleotides read TGTGCCAGCAGTCGCGGGTACTCTGGAAACACCATATATTTT.